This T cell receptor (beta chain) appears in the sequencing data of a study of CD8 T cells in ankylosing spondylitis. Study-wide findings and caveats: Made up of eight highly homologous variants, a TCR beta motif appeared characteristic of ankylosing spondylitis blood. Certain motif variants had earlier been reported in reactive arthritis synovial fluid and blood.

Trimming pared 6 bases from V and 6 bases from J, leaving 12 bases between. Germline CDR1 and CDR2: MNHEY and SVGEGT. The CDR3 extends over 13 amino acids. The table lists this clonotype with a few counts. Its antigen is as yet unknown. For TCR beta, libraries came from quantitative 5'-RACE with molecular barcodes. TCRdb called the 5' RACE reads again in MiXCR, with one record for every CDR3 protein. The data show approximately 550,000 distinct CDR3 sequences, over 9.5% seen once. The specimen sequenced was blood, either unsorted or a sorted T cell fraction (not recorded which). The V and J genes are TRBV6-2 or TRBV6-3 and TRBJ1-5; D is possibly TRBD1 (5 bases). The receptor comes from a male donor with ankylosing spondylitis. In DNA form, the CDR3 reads TGTGCCAGCAGACAGGCAGGGAGTCAGCCCCAGCATTTT. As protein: CASRQAGSQPQHF.